The present T cell receptor beta chain was sequenced within a study of T-cell reconstitution after alpha-beta-depleted transplantation in children. Using unique molecular identifiers, the investigators prepared the TCRbeta library. TCRdb passed the PCR reads through MiXCR, listing each CDR3 protein once. Among about 78,000 distinct CDR3 sequences listed, 11% to 15% were seen once. The study's findings and limits: The study reportedly traced alpha-beta T cells about two months after transplant to several hundred expanded graft clones. Newly produced T cells mostly provided counts and TCRbeta diversity after one year, as hyperexpanded clones declined.

This clonotype appeared a few times. Its antigen is currently unknown. This clonotype was sampled from a male patient aged 2-15 years who had a stem cell transplant for acute lymphoblastic leukemia, so the T cells may come from the graft donor. The sequencing here drew on PBMCs, mostly from graft donor cells, taken 180 days after TCRalphabeta/CD19-depleted stem cell transplant.

As DNA, the CDR3 is TGTGCCAGCAGCTTAAAAAGGCCAGATACGCAGTATTTT. It is translated as CASSLKRPDTQYF. The chain uses TRBV7-2 and TRBJ2-3; unclear D gene. This CDR3 region has 13 residues. Per the germline V gene, CDR1 is SGHTA and CDR2 is FQGNSA. V was pared by 2 bases and J by 4 bases, with 7 bases between.